This TCR beta chain was recovered during a study of Ad26.COV2.S vaccination and SARS-CoV-2 variants. Study as a whole: Of the COV1001 trial arms, the Ad26.COV2.S arm included the donor. Participants got Ad26.COV2.S intramuscularly, once or twice 56 days apart.

CDR3 size: 17 residues. Per the germline V gene, CDR1 is SEHNR and CDR2 is FQNEAQ (reference sequence). V lost 6 bases and J lost 1; bases outside the gene matches: 13. Comment on this clone: Its antigen remains unknown.

Treatment reported: roughly 20 received Ad26.COV2.S at low or high dose, single or two shots; about 5 received placebo; per-sample allocation not given. At day 63 after the first vaccine or placebo injection, samples were drawn. Data came from immunoSEQ multiplex PCR; TCRdb stores just in-frame clones and leaves some out. The table has about 410,000 clones, 92% seen once; the top ten hold approximately 1.6%. The study, taken as a whole, reports: Analyses of TCR breadth and depth may have underestimated total T cell responses.

The sequences come from peripheral blood, collected in a trial of Ad26.COV2.S vaccine versus placebo. The V call is TRBV7-9, the J call TRBJ2-3, with 7 bases fitting TRBD1. The clonotype originates from a person between 18 and 59 years old who received the Ad26.COV2.S COVID-19 vaccine or a placebo. Here the CDR3 reads CASSPLKGQPRTDTQYF. The CDR3 DNA follows: TGTGCCAGCAGTCCCCTAAAGGGACAGCCTCGCACAGATACGCAGTATTTT.